This TCR beta chain was profiled in a study of blood T cell repertoires in COVID-19 (dated by TCRdb to about 2020). Context from the whole study: Collaborator samples came from the United States, Italy and Spain and covered acute and convalescent phases of COVID-19. The samples were drawn from two sources: the first 160 participants of the ongoing ImmuneRACE study, and 1,200 or so subjects contributed by 6 global collaborators. A de-identified subject ID, COVID-19 status, age in years and sex were almost always included in the sample metadata. Deeply sampled blood TCRbeta repertoires from subjects exposed to, actively infected with, or recovered from COVID-19 were included in the dataset. Where available, HLA class I and class II types were taken from metadata supplied by the sample provider and were not determined by assay-based typing. The prospective study material was composed of cDNA or gDNA derived from T cells, B-cell-depleted T cells, or PBMCs. The repertoires were released in a freely available public database meant as a resource for research on the immune response to SARS-CoV-2.

TCRbeta CDR3 regions were amplified from genomic DNA using the immunoSEQ Assay, a bias-controlled multiplex PCR. The study's own analysis went as follows. The number of nucleated cells in each sample was estimated from the amplification of reference gene primers within the assay. To quantify the absolute abundance of each unique TCRbeta CDR3 rearrangement, sequence reads were collapsed and filtered. For each sample, productive Simpson clonality was calculated by taking the square root of Simpson's diversity index across productive rearrangements. TCRdb holds this immuneACCESS table with in-frame rearrangements only. Some clones are missing; in checked studies, unresolved V genes explain under half, and the rest has no known cause. D and trimming come from the DNA, and the V and J calls and clone size come from that table. This sample gives hundreds of thousands of clones in total; around 87% of them show up just once. About 1.6% of the sample comes from the top ten.

Results and caveats for the whole study, not just this receptor: The amount of clinical and demographic metadata varied by source and participant and was provided uncurated.

Turning to this clone: Its antigen has not been determined. No base quality values were provided; no much bigger clone lies one nucleotide off.

In the prospective study, participants were roughly 18 to 100 years old, resided in about two dozen geographic areas of the United States, and were enrolled through a virtual design. In the prospective study, cohorts were assigned on the basis of participant-reported clinical history obtained from a screening survey and a study questionnaire. For ImmuneRACE Cohort 3, a participant was defined as recovered based on two consecutive negative NP/OP PCR tests, clearance by a healthcare professional, or resolution of symptoms. Each participant in the prospective study had whole blood, serum and a nasopharyngeal or oropharyngeal swab collected by mobile phlebotomists. Prospective study participants could optionally give additional blood draws and questionnaires over an approximately 2-month period. Before DNA extraction, blood samples from the prospective study were shipped at room temperature or frozen.

V and J are trimmed by 2 bases and 1 base, and the gene matches miss 8 bases of the junction. Including cysteine and phenylalanine, the CDR3 has 17 amino acids. CDR3 DNA is the only sequence kept; it has 51 bases, read in frame from the first base. From the germline V gene (reference sequence), CDR1 is LGHDT and CDR2 is YNNKEL. The sequence joins TRBV3-1 (or the pseudogene TRBV3-2) to TRBJ2-3, and 8 junction bases match TRBD1. Specimen: PBMCs or T cells enriched from blood (not recorded which). This TCR was sampled from a woman in her forties or fifties who had recovered from COVID-19. The DNA sequence reads TGTGCCAGCAGCCAACACGACAGGGGTTTCGGCACAGATACGCAGTATTTT. Its amino acids are CASSQHDRGFGTDTQYF.